Following are 6 T cell receptor beta chains from one sample sequenced in a study of persistence of HIV-infected CD4 T cells. The immunoSEQ assay was version 4, run in survey mode. This table comes from immunoSEQ multiplex PCR, and its TCRdb copy is limited to in-frame clones, with some not included. The profile covers 30,000 to 45,000 clones, with approximately 86% appearing a single time and approximately 1.4% taken by the ten largest. Their recognized antigens are unknown. Cells were stimulated nonspecifically with anti-CD3/anti-CD28 magnetic beads. Sorting selected CD4+ T cells upregulating both CD40 ligand and CD69. The source was CD4+ T cells sorted from PBMCs after roughly 20-hour stimulation, collected from a patient who received antiretroviral therapy. Receptors were obtained from an adult man with HIV who was CMV-seropositive.

The J gene is TRBJ2-1, the V gene TRBV5-5; the match to TRBD2 covers 7 bases. This CDR3 is 14 amino acids long. After removal of 7 bases from V and 2 bases from J, the junction contained 6 bases not matched to a gene. The V gene's germline CDR1 is SGHKS and CDR2 YYEKEE (reference sequence). CDR3 bases: TGTGCCAGCGCACCGGGACTAACCTACAATGAGCAGTTCTTC. Amino acids: CASAPGLTYNEQFF.

V gene TRBV10-1 combines with J gene TRBJ2-5; 7 bases line up with TRBD2. The CDR3 consists of 14 residues. Looked up from germline, CDR1 is WNHNN and CDR2 is SYGVQD (reference sequence). V lost 2 bases, J lost 4 bases, and 4 bases stayed unmatched. The CDR3 sequence: CASSETTSIETQYF. For the CDR3, the DNA is TGCGCCAGCAGTGAGACGACTAGCATAGAGACCCAGTACTTC.

This sequence joins TRBV27 and TRBJ2-7; 15 positions agree with TRBD2. The germline V gene encodes CDR1 MNHEY and CDR2 SMNVEV (reference sequence). V lost 6 bases to trimming and J lost 4 bases; unmatched junction nucleotides: 4. The CDR3 extends over 15 amino acids. The CDR3 spells CASSIGTSGGYEQYF. For the CDR3, the DNA is TGTGCCAGCAGCATCGGGACTAGCGGGGGGTACGAGCAGTACTTC.

The rearrangement uses TRBV7-2 and TRBJ2-1, with TRBD2 matching over 9 bases. V lost 5 bases, J lost 8 bases, and 7 bases stayed unmatched. Per germline, CDR1 SGHTA and CDR2 FQGNSA. This CDR3 region has 14 residues. CDR3 bases: TGTGCCAGCAGCCCGTGGCGGGAGGGCGATGAGCAGTTCTTC. Protein product: CASSPWREGDEQFF.

This chain uses TRBV11-3 with TRBJ2-3; D possibly corresponds to TRBD2 (5 bases). Germline V gene data show CDR1 as SGHNT and CDR2 as YENEEA. The V end lost 5 bases, the J end lost 3 bases, and 9 bases lay between the germline ends. This CDR3 has 13 amino acids. In nucleotides, the CDR3 is TGTGCCAGCAGCGCAGGCGGGACAGATACGCAGTATTTT. Protein: CASSAGGTDTQYF.

The chain employs TRBV18 and TRBJ1-3; unclear D gene. Trimming cost V 3 bases and J 0 bases, with 15 bases left between them. Germline V gene data show CDR1 as KGHSH and CDR2 as LQKENI. The CDR3 length is 17 residues. The CDR3 nucleotides are TGTGCCAGCTCACCGGGTCTAGCGGTGAGCTCTGGAAACACCATATATTTT. This gives the protein CASSPGLAVSSGNTIYF.